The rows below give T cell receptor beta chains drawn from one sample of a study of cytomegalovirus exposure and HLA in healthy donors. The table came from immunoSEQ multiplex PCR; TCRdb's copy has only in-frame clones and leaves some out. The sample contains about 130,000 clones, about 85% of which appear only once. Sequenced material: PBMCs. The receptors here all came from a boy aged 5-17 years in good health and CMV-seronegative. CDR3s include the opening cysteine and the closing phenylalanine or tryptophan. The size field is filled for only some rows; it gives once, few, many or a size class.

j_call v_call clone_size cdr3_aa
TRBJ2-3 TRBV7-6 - CASSLDRGANVADTQYF
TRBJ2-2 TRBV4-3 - CASSRGRDRVSGELFF
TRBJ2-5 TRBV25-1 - CASSVGLNRETHYF
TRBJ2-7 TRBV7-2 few CASSRAGVPRWQYF
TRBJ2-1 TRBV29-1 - CSVEYGRYNEQFF
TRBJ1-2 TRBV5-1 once CASTLLGDRAHGYTF
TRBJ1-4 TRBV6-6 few CASSWDRVELFF
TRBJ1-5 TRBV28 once CASTNSNQPQHF
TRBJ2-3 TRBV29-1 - CSVTGTSGGTDTQYF
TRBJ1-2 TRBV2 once CASSDRVRGYTF
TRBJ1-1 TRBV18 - CASSPPGGSEAFF
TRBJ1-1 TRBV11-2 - CASSLGTGVLYTEAFF
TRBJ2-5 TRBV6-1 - CASSTELGGVQYF
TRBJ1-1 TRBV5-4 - CASSLWGGTEAFF
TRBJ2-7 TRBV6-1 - CASSELGNEQYF
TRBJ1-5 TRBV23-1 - CASSHRSQPQHF
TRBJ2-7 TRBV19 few CASSPGQPYEQYF
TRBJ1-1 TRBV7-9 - CASSLGGVRDSEAFF
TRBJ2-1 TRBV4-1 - CASSQDLLAGCNEQFF
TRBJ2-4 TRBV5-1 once CASSVAGLDIQYF
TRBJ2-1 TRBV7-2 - CASSLLGTFTYNEQFF